This T cell receptor beta chain originates from a study of T cell repertoires in cytomegalovirus infection. Study as a whole: Based on public TCR beta signatures, there were indications of CMV infection and of a matching HLA type. Notes on the study in general: Within the response measured ex vivo, HLA-C-restricted CMV-specific TCR beta clonotypes were dominant. Cumulative public TCR beta family frequency identified carriers of CMV plus the relevant HLA.

MiXCR, run by TCRdb on the reads, gives a single entry per CDR3 protein. The data contain 150,000 to 160,000 distinct CDR3 sequences, about a quarter of them seen just once; the ten biggest clones take up around 9.9%. This clonotype has at least ten counts. Its antigen is unidentified. Trimming took 5 bases from V and 2 from J, leaving 16 bases between them. CDR1 SGHTA and CDR2 FQGNSA come from the germline V gene. The CDR3 length is 15 residues. The clonotype originates from a human donor in good health (CMV status not recorded). Some clones in this sample may be carry-over from other donors' samples. The material sequenced was PBMCs. The chain combines TRBV7-2 with TRBJ2-7; D perhaps matches TRBD2 (7 bases). In nucleotides, the CDR3 is TGTGCCAGCAGCCGAGGGGGGGGGCCCCCCTACGAGCAGTACTTC. It specifies CASSRGGGPPYEQYF.